This TCR beta chain was found in a study of T cell responses to AZD1222 COVID-19 vaccine. Study-level findings and limits: At baseline, seropositivity was found in only a handful of AZD1222 recipients. Spike-specific TCR breadth and depth rose after two AZD1222 doses.

Clones were sequenced by immunoSEQ multiplex PCR, and TCRdb holds only the in-frame ones, with some missing. The sample contains 150,000 to 200,000 clones, approximately 93% of which appear only once. Some second doses came at about 4 weeks and others at about 12 weeks; these were pooled. Details on this clone: Its target is unknown.

The clonotype was recovered from an adult who received the AZD1222 COVID-19 vaccine. This material consisted of peripheral blood, taken 28 days after the second AZD1222 dose.

The CDR3 reads CASRVDRAATTEAFF. CDR3 nucleotides: TGTGCCAGCAGAGTGGACAGGGCCGCGACCACTGAAGCTTTCTTT. The chain is built from TRBV27 and TRBJ1-1; 8 nucleotides agree with TRBD1. The CDR3 covers 15 residues. Trimming removed 6 bases from V and 4 bases from J; junction bases left unmatched: 10. Germline CDR1 and CDR2: MNHEY and SMNVEV (reference sequence).